This T cell receptor beta chain is drawn from a study of lymphopenia after photon versus proton radiotherapy. Produced via immunoSEQ multiplex PCR; TCRdb's table is partial and in-frame only. The sample contains 25,000 to 35,000 clones, 85% to 90% of which appear only once. Trimming stripped 1 base from V and 3 bases from J, with 7 bases between. This CDR3 contains 13 residues. Looked up from germline, CDR1 is SGHRS and CDR2 is YFSETQ. Notes on this clone: Its antigen is not known.

Study observations and caveats: Authors raise, but do not show, better survival with proton therapy. In patients who died, overall survival fell as post-nadir TCR diversity dropped more. Photon-treated patients lost naive T cells and TCR diversity; proton-treated stayed stable. Oligoclonal CD8+ Temra expansion after nadir drove photon patients' diversity drop.

The source was peripheral blood, collected from a patient treated with proton-based radiotherapy. The J gene is TRBJ1-1, the V gene TRBV5-1, with D maybe TRBD1 (5 bases). The TCR was taken from a woman in her 70s with pancreatic cancer. Some clones in this sample may be carry-over from other donors' samples. CDR3 protein: CASSLLTDTEAFF. DNA of the CDR3: TGCGCCAGCAGCTTGTTGACAGACACTGAAGCTTTCTTT.